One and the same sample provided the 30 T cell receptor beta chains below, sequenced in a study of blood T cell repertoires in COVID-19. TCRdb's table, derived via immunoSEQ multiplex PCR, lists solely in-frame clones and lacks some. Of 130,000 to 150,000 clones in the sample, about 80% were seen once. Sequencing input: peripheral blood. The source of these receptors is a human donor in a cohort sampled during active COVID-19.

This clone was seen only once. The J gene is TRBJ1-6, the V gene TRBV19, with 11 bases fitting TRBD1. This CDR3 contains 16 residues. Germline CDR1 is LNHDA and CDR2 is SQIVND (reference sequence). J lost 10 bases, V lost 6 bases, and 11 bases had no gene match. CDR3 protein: CASSLGQGAFVSPLHF. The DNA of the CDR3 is TGTGCCAGTAGCCTAGGACAGGGGGCGTTCGTCTCACCCCTCCACTTT.

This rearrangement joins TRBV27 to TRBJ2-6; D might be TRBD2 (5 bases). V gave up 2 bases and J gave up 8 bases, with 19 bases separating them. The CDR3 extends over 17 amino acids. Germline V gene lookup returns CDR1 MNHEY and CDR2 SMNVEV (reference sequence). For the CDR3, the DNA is TGTGCCAGCAGTTTAGCGGGCACGTTCGTAGGAACCAACGTCCTGACTTTC. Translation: CASSLAGTFVGTNVLTF. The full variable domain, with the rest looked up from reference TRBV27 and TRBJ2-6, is EAQVTQNPRYLITVTGKKLTVTCSQNMNHEYMSWYRQDPGLGLRQIYYSMNVEVTDKGDVPEGYKVSRKEKRNFPLILESPSPNQTSLYFCASSLAGTFVGTNVLTFGAGSRLTVL.

For the CDR3, the DNA is TGTGCCAGCACGAGACAGGTCCGCAACACTGAAGCTTTCTTT. This translates into CASTRQVRNTEAFF. This chain joins TRBV28 and TRBJ1-1, with TRBD1 as a possible D gene (6 bases). CDR3 size: 14 residues. V shed 7 bases and J shed 2 bases, with 14 bases lying between them. CDR1 is MDHEN and CDR2 is SYDVKM in the germline V gene.

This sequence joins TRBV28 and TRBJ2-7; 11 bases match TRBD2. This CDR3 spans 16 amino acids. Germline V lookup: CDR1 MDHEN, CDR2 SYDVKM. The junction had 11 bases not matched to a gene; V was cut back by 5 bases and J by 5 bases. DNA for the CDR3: TGTGCCAGCAGTGGCGGTAGCGGGGGGGCATTCCACGAGCAGTACTTC. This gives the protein CASSGGSGGAFHEQYF.

The CDR3 here is CASSIMNRHNEQFF. For the CDR3, the DNA is TGTGCCAGTAGTATAATGAACAGACACAATGAGCAGTTCTTC. The chain links TRBV19 to TRBJ2-1; no clear D. The CDR3 totals 14 residues. Germline CDR1 LNHDA, CDR2 SQIVND (reference sequence). The V end lost 2 bases, the J end lost 5 bases, and 10 bases lay between the germline ends.

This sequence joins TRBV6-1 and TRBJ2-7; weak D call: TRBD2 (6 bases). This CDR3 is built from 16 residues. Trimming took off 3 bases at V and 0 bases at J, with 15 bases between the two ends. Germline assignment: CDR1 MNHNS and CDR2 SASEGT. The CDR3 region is CASSDRDRGNSYEQYF. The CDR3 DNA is TGTGCCAGCAGTGACCGGGACCGGGGGAACTCCTACGAGCAGTACTTC.

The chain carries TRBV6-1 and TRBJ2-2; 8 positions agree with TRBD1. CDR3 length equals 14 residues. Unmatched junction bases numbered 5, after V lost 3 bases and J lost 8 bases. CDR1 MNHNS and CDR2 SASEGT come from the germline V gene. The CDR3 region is CASSEDRDLGELFF. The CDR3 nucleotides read TGTGCCAGCAGTGAGGACAGGGACTTGGGGGAGCTGTTTTTT.

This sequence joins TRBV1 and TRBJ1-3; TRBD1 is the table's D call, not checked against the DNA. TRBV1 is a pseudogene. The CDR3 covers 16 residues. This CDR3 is CTSTPGNDFSGNTIYF. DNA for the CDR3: TGCACCAGCACCCCAGGGAACGACTTCTCTGGAAACACCATATATTTT.

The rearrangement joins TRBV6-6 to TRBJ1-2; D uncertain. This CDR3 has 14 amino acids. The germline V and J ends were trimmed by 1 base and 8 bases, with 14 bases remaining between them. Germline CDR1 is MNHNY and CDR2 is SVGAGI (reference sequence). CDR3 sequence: CASSYFEAPAGYTF. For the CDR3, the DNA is TGTGCCAGCAGTTACTTTGAGGCGCCGGCAGGCTACACCTTC.

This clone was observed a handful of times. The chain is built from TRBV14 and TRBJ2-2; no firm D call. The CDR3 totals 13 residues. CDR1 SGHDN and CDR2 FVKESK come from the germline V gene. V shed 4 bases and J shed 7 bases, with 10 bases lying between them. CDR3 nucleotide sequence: TGTGCCAGCAGCCGACTGAGTAACGGGGAGCTGTTTTTT. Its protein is CASSRLSNGELFF.

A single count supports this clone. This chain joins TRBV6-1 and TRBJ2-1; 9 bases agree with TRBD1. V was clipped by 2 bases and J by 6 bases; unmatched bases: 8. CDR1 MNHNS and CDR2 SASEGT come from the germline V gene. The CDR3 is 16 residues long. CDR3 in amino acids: CASSETQGTGSNEQFF. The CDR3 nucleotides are TGTGCCAGCAGTGAAACCCAAGGGACAGGGAGCAATGAGCAGTTCTTC.

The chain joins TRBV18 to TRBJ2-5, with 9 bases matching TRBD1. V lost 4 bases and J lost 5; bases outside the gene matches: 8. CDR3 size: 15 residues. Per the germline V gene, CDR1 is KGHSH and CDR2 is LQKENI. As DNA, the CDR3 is TGTGCCAGCTCACGGGGACAGGGCGGAGAGGAGACCCAGTACTTC. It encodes CASSRGQGGEETQYF.

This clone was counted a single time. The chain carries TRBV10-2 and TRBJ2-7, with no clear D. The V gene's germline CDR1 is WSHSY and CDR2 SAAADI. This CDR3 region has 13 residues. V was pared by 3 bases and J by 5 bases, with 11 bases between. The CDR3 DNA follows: TGCGCCAGCAGTGACGGAGATCCGGACGAGCAGTACGTC. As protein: CASSDGDPDEQYV.

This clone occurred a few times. CDR3 sequence reads: CASADSGQPLYGYTF. CDR3 bases: TGTGCCAGCGCTGACTCGGGACAGCCCCTCTATGGCTACACCTTC. V usage is TRBV7-9 and J usage is TRBJ1-2, with 7 bases matching TRBD1. The length of the CDR3 is 15 residues. The V gene end was trimmed by 8 bases and the J gene end by 4 bases; junction bases not matched to a gene: 13. Germline V CDR1 and CDR2: SEHNR, FQNEAQ (reference sequence).

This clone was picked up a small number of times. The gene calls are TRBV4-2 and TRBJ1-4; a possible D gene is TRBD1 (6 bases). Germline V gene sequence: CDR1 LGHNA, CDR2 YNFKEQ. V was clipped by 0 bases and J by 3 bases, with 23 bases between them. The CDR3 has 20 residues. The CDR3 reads CASSQDVSIRGFAANEKLFF. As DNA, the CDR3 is TGTGCCAGCAGCCAAGATGTGAGCATAAGGGGGTTCGCGGCTAATGAAAAACTGTTTTTT.

Here the CDR3 DNA reads TGTGCCAGCAGGCCATGGGGGGGTGACTCCTACGAGCAGTACGTC. Translating it yields CASRPWGGDSYEQYV. The chain recombines TRBV27 with TRBJ2-7; 7 nucleotides agree with TRBD2. Unmatched junction bases numbered 8, after V lost 6 bases and J lost 0 bases. The CDR3 spans 15 residues. From germline, CDR1 is MNHEY and CDR2 SMNVEV (reference sequence).

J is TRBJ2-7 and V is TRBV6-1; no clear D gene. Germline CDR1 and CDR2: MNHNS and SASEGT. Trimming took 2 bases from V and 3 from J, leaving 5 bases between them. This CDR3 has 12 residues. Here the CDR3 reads CASSEIRYEQYF. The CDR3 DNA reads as TGTGCCAGCAGTGAAATCCGCTACGAGCAGTACTTC.

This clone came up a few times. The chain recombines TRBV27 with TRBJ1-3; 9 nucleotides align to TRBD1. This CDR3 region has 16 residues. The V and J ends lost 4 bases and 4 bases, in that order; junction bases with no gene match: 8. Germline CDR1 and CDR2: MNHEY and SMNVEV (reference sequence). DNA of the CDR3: TGTGCCAGCAGTTCCCATCTGACAGGGGGAGGAAACACCATATATTTT. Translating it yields CASSSHLTGGGNTIYF.

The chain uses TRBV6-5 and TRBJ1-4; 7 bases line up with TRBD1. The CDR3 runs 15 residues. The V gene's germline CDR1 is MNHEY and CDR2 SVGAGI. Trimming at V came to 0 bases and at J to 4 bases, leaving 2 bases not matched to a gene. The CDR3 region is CASSYSGQNNEKLFF. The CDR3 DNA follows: TGTGCCAGCAGTTACTCGGGACAGAATAATGAAAAACTGTTTTTT.

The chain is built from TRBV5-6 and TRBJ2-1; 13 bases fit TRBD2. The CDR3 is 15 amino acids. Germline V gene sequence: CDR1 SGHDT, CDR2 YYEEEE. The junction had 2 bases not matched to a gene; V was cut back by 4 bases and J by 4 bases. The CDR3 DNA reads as TGTGCCAGCAGCAAGGGACTAGCGGGATACAATGAGCAGTTCTTC. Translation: CASSKGLAGYNEQFF.

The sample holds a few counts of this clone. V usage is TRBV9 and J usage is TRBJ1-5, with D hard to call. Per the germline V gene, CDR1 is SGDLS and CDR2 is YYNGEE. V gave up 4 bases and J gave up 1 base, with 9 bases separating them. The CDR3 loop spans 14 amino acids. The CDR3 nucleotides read TGTGCCAGCAGCCGAGGAGCCAGCAATCAGCCCCAGCATTTT. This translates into CASSRGASNQPQHF.

The CDR3 bases are TGTGCCAGCAGTGAAATACAGGTCTACAATGAGCAGTTCTTC. Translating gives CASSEIQVYNEQFF. This chain connects TRBV28 to TRBJ2-1; D might be TRBD1 (5 bases). This CDR3 comprises 14 residues. Germline V CDR1 and CDR2: MDHEN, SYDVKM. The germline V and J ends were trimmed by 5 bases and 3 bases, with 11 bases remaining between them. Full variable domain (rest looked up from reference TRBV28 and TRBJ2-1): DVKVTQSSRYLVKRTGEKVFLECVQDMDHENMFWYRQDPGLGLRLIYFSYDVKMKEKGDIPEGYSVSREKKERFSLILESASTNQTSMYLCASSEIQVYNEQFFGPGTRLTVL.

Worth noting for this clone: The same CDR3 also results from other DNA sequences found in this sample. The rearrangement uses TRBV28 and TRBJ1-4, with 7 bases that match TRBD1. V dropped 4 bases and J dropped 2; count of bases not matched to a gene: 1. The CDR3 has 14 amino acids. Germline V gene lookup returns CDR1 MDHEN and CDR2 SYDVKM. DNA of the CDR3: TGTGCCAGCAGTTCCAGGGGGACTAATGAAAAACTGTTTTTT. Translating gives CASSSRGTNEKLFF.

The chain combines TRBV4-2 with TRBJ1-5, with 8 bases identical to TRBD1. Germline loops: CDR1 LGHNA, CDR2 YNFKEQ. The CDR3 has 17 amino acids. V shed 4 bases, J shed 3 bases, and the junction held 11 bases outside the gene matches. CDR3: CASSPNPRGQVNQPQHF. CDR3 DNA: TGTGCCAGCAGCCCGAACCCCAGGGGGCAGGTCAATCAGCCCCAGCATTTT.

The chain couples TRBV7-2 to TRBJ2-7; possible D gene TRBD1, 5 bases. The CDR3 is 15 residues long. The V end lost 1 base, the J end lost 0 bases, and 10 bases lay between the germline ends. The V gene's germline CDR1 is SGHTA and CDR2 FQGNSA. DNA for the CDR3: TGTGCCAGCAGCTTAGGGGGCGTATACTCCTACGAGCAGTACTTC. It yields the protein CASSLGGVYSYEQYF.

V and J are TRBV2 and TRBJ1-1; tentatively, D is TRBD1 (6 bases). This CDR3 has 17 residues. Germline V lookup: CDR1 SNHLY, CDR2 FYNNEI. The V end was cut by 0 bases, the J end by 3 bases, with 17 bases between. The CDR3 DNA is TGTGCCAGCAGTGAAGCCCCAACCGGGACACACTACACTGAAGCTTTCTTT. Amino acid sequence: CASSEAPTGTHYTEAFF. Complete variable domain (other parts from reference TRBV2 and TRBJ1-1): EPEVTQTPSHQVTQMGQEVILRCVPISNHLYFYWYRQILGQKVEFLVSFYNNEISEKSEIFDDQFSVERPDGSNFTLKIRSTKLEDSAMYFCASSEAPTGTHYTEAFFGQGTRLTVV.

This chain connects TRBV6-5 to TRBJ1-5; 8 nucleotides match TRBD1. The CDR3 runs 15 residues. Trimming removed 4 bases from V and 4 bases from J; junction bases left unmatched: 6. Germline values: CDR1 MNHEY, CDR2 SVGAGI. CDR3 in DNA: TGTGCCAGCAGTTCCGGACAGGGATGGAATCAGCCCCAGCATTTT. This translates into CASSSGQGWNQPQHF.

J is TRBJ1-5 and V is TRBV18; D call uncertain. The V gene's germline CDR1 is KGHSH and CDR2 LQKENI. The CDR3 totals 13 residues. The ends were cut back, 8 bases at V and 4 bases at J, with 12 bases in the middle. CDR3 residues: CASHGMGNQPQHF. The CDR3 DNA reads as TGTGCCAGCCACGGGATGGGGAATCAGCCCCAGCATTTT.

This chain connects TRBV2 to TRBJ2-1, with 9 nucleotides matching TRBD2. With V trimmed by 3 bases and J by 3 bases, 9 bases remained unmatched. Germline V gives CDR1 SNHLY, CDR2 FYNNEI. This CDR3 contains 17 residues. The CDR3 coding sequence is TGTGCCAGCAGTGATAGACTAGCGGTGGGGGGCTACAATGAGCAGTTCTTC. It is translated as CASSDRLAVGGYNEQFF.

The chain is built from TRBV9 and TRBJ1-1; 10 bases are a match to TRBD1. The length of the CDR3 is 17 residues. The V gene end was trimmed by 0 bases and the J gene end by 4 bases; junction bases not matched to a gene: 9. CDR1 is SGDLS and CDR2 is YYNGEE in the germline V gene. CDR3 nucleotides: TGTGCCAGCAGCGTAGCGCCGGTGGACAGGGGGAGCACTGAAGCTTTCTTT. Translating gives CASSVAPVDRGSTEAFF.